The 18 T cell receptor beta chains below all came from one sample that was sequenced in a study of blood T cell repertoires in COVID-19. The assay was immunoSEQ multiplex PCR, and TCRdb's table has in-frame clones only and misses some. The sample shows about 69,000 clones, roughly nine tenths of them seen only once. The material sequenced was peripheral blood. The receptors here all came from a woman in her late teens or twenties with acute or convalescent COVID-19.

The chain combines TRBV7-9 with TRBJ2-2, with D perhaps matching TRBD2 (5 bases). The ends were cut back, 3 bases at V and 7 bases at J, with 6 bases in the middle. Germline V gene lookup returns CDR1 SEHNR and CDR2 FQNEAQ (reference sequence). CDR3 length equals 12 residues. CDR3 sequence: CASSFGGGELFF. The DNA of the CDR3 is TGTGCCAGCAGCTTCGGAGGCGGGGAGCTGTTTTTT.

The chain joins TRBV2 to TRBJ2-1; 7 nucleotides match TRBD2. Trimming at V came to 6 bases and at J to 2 bases, leaving 4 bases not matched to a gene. The CDR3 is 14 residues long. In germline, CDR1 is SNHLY, CDR2 FYNNEI. The CDR3 DNA follows: TGTGCCAGCAGCGAAAGCGGGACCTACAATGAGCAGTTCTTC. Translation: CASSESGTYNEQFF.

The rearrangement joins TRBV11-2 to TRBJ2-3, with D hard to call. The germline CDR1 and CDR2 sequences are SGHAT and FQNNGV. The V end lost 1 base, the J end lost 0 bases, and 8 bases lay between the germline ends. This CDR3 spans 15 amino acids. As DNA, the CDR3 is TGTGCCAGCAGCTTAGGCGAGCTTAGCACAGATACGCAGTATTTT. Residues: CASSLGELSTDTQYF. The full variable domain, in which reference TRBV11-2 and TRBJ2-3 provide the parts outside the CDR3, is EAGVAQSPRYKIIEKRQSVAFWCNPISGHATLYWYQQILGQGPKLLIQFQNNGVVDDSQLPKDRFSAERLKGVDSTLKIQPAKLEDSAVYLCASSLGELSTDTQYFGPGTRLTVL.

The chain joins TRBV6-2 or TRBV6-3 to TRBJ2-3, with 10 bases matching TRBD2. The junction had 4 bases not matched to a gene; V was cut back by 4 bases and J by 6 bases. The CDR3 contains 14 residues. Germline CDR1 and CDR2: MNHEY and SVGEGT. The CDR3 DNA reads as TGTGCCAGCAGTTTTAGCGGGAGGACTGATACGCAGTATTTT. Protein product: CASSFSGRTDTQYF.

The chain combines TRBV18 with TRBJ1-6; D may be TRBD1 (6 bases). Germline V gene lookup returns CDR1 KGHSH and CDR2 LQKENI. The ends were cut back, 3 bases at V and 3 bases at J, with 6 bases in the middle. The CDR3 has 14 amino acids. The CDR3 DNA reads TGTGCCAGCTCACCGGACAGCTATAATTCACCCCTCCACTTT. This gives the protein CASSPDSYNSPLHF. The whole variable domain, filled in from reference TRBV18 and TRBJ1-6, reads NAGVMQNPRHLVRRRGQEARLRCSPMKGHSHVYWYRQLPEEGLKFMVYLQKENIIDESGMPKERFSAEFPKEGPSILRIQQVVRGDSAAYFCASSPDSYNSPLHFGNGTRLTVT.

The J gene is TRBJ2-5, the V gene TRBV6-5; a possible D gene is TRBD1 (5 bases). Germline assignment: CDR1 MNHEY and CDR2 SVGAGI. The CDR3 runs 15 residues. V lost 6 bases, J lost 5 bases, and 19 bases lay in between. The CDR3 sequence: CASRPRQFFGETQYF. The DNA of the CDR3 is TGTGCCAGCAGACCACGACAGTTCTTTGGGGAGACCCAGTACTTC.

This clone was counted a single time. This sequence joins TRBV2 and TRBJ2-5; 12 positions agree with TRBD2. V lost 4 bases and J lost 0; bases outside the gene matches: 3. This CDR3 is built from 16 residues. Looked up from germline, CDR1 is SNHLY and CDR2 is FYNNEI. CDR3 bases: TGTGCCAGCAGTGGGACTAGCGGGAAGTACCAAGAGACCCAGTACTTC. This gives the protein CASSGTSGKYQETQYF.

The V gene is TRBV28, the J gene TRBJ1-2; D is undetermined. V was trimmed by 4 bases and J by 5 bases, leaving 8 bases between them. The V gene's germline CDR1 is MDHEN and CDR2 SYDVKM. The length of the CDR3 is 12 residues. DNA for the CDR3: TGTGCCAGCAGTTCCGGGTTGTATGGCTACACCTTC. This codes for CASSSGLYGYTF.

This sequence joins TRBV5-6 and TRBJ2-5; TRBD1 is a possible D gene (6 bases). From germline, CDR1 is SGHDT and CDR2 YYEEEE. V was cut by 0 bases and J by 5 bases, with 14 bases left in between. This CDR3 is built from 15 residues. CDR3 coding DNA: TGTGCCAGCAGCTTGGTAGGGGGAACGACCGAGACCCAGTACTTC. Translation: CASSLVGGTTETQYF.

The rearrangement joins TRBV7-8 to TRBJ2-5; perhaps TRBD2 as D (6 bases). From germline, CDR1 is SGHVS and CDR2 FQNEAQ. The CDR3 is 15 amino acids. V was clipped by 2 bases and J by 2 bases, with 12 bases between them. In DNA form, the CDR3 reads TGTGCCAGCAGCTTATTAGGAGGGAATCAAGAGACCCAGTACTTC. It is translated as CASSLLGGNQETQYF.

This sequence joins TRBV30 and TRBJ1-3; D might be TRBD1 (5 bases). Trimming left V 3 bases short and J 1 base short, with 10 bases between. There are 14 residues in the CDR3. CDR1 and CDR2 (germline): GTSNPN, SVGIG (reference sequence). CDR3 sequence reads: CAWSKQASGNTIYF. CDR3 nucleotides: TGTGCCTGGAGCAAACAGGCTTCTGGAAACACCATATATTTT.

The gene calls are TRBV30 and TRBJ1-4, with 7 bases fitting TRBD1. This CDR3 has 12 amino acids. Looked up from germline, CDR1 is GTSNPN and CDR2 is SVGIG (reference sequence). V lost 6 bases and J lost 6; bases outside the gene matches: 4. The CDR3 DNA is TGTGCCTGCACAGGGGTGGATGAAAAACTGTTTTTT. Its protein product is CACTGVDEKLFF. Drawing the rest from reference TRBV30 and TRBJ1-4, the complete variable domain is SQTIHQWPATLVQPVGSPLSLECTVEGTSNPNLYWYRQAAGRGLQLLFYSVGIGQISSEVPQNLSASRPQDRQFILSSKKLLLSDSGFYLCACTGVDEKLFFGSGTQLSVL.

This chain connects TRBV12-3 or TRBV12-4 to TRBJ1-6, with D perhaps matching TRBD1 (6 bases). V lost 3 bases to trimming and J lost 9 bases, with 9 bases between them. The CDR3 sequence is 13 residues long. Written as DNA, the CDR3 is TGTGCCAGCAGTTTCCGACAGGTTTCACCCCTCCACTTT. This translates into CASSFRQVSPLHF.

V gene TRBV5-1 combines with J gene TRBJ2-4, with D unclear. This CDR3 is built from 11 residues. V was clipped by 4 bases and J by 6 bases, with 5 bases between them. In germline, CDR1 is SGHRS, CDR2 YFSETQ. CDR3 region: CASSERNIQYF. CDR3 DNA sequence: TGCGCCAGCAGCGAGAGAAACATTCAGTACTTC.

V and J are TRBV6-2 or TRBV6-3 and TRBJ1-2, with 8 positions matching TRBD1. The germline gives CDR1 MNHEY, CDR2 SVGEGT. The CDR3 extends over 17 amino acids. The junction had 17 bases not matched to a gene; V was cut back by 5 bases and J by 6 bases. CDR3 sequence (DNA): TGTGCCAGCAGTCCCCTTCTATTCGGACAGGGAGAGGATGGCTACACCTTC. Encoded protein: CASSPLLFGQGEDGYTF.

In its sample, this clone was seen a few times. V gene TRBV12-5 combines with J gene TRBJ2-2; 7 bases map to TRBD2. This CDR3 has 16 amino acids. Losses at the gene ends were 1 base for V and 3 bases for J; bases not matched to a gene: 5. Germline CDR1 is LGHNT and CDR2 is FRNRAP. The CDR3 here is CASGLGERGDTGELFF. The CDR3 DNA follows: TGTGCTAGTGGTTTGGGCGAGCGGGGTGACACCGGGGAGCTGTTTTTT.

J is TRBJ2-1 and V is TRBV6-2 or TRBV6-3, with a weak D call TRBD1 (7 bases). Germline CDR1 reads MNHEY; CDR2 reads SVGEGT. The V and J ends lost 4 bases and 0 bases respectively, with 13 bases between them. The CDR3 is 16 amino acids. The CDR3 DNA reads as TGTGCCAGCAGTTTGCCCAGGGGGGTCTCCTACAATGAGCAGTTCTTC. Residues: CASSLPRGVSYNEQFF.

The rearrangement joins TRBV19 to TRBJ1-2; 8 bases align to TRBD1. Germline CDR1 LNHDA, CDR2 SQIVND (reference sequence). The CDR3 totals 14 residues. Germline trimming cut 3 bases from V and 7 bases from J; bases unmatched to any gene: 7. CDR3 sequence reads: CASSMQGATRGYTF. In nucleotides, the CDR3 is TGTGCCAGTAGTATGCAGGGGGCTACGCGTGGCTACACCTTC.